This T cell receptor beta chain was identified during a study of T cell repertoires in aging, cancer and after chemotherapy. Looked up from germline, CDR1 is SGHTA and CDR2 is FQGTGA. The CDR3 is 15 amino acids. V lost 9 bases to trimming and J lost 6 bases, with 22 bases between them. Multiplex touch-down PCR with TRB-A/B primers amplified rearranged V-D-J TRB sequences. One entry per CDR3 protein, called by TCRdb with MiXCR from the multiplex PCR reads. The sample comprises about 1,700 distinct CDR3 sequences, 25% to 35% of which are singletons, and 11% rests with the top ten. Notes on this clonotype: Its specificity is not known.

Peripheral blood genomic DNA, not sorted cells or RNA, was the template. Broader study findings: Rebound thymic output was suggested by rising median generation probability during chemotherapy in each cancer cohort. The repertoire data cannot show anything about immunological memory following chemotherapy.

This chain uses TRBV7-3 with TRBJ2-3; D could derive from TRBD1 or TRBD2 (5 bases each). Source material: blood. The TCR was taken from a human donor with a blood cancer. The CDR3 spells CARSSTGTPGDTQYF. The DNA for the CDR3 is TGTGCCAGAAGCAGTACCGGGACCCCCGGGGATACGCAGTATTTT.